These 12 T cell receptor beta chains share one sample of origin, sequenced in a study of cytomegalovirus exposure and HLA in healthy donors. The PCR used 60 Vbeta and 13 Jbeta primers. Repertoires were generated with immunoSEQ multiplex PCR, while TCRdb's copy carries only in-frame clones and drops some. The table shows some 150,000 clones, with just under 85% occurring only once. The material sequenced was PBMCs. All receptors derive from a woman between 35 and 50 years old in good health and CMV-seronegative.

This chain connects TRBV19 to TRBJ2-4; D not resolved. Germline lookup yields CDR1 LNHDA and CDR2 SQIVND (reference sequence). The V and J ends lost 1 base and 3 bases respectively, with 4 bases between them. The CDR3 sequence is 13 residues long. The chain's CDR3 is CASSIGGKNIQYF. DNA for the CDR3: TGTGCCAGTAGTATAGGCGGCAAAAACATTCAGTACTTC.

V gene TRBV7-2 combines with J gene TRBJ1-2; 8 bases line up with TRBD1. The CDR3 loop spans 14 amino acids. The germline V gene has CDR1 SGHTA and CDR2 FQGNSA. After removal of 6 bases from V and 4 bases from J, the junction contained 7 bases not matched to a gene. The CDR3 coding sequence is TGTGCCAGCAGACCAGGGGGCGCAGGCTATGGCTACACCTTC. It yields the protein CASRPGGAGYGYTF.

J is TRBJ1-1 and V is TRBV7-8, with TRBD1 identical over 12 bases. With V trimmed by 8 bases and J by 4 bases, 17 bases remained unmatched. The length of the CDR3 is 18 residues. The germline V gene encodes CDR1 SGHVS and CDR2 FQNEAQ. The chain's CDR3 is CASALPGTGGSGGTEAFF. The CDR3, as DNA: TGTGCCAGCGCACTCCCCGGGACAGGGGGCTCGGGCGGCACTGAAGCTTTCTTT. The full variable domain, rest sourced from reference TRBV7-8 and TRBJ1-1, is GAGVSQSPRYKVAKRGQDVALRCDPISGHVSLFWYQQALGQGPEFLTYFQNEAQLDKSGLPSDRFFAERPEGSVSTLKIQRTQQEDSAVYLCASALPGTGGSGGTEAFFGQGTRLTVV.

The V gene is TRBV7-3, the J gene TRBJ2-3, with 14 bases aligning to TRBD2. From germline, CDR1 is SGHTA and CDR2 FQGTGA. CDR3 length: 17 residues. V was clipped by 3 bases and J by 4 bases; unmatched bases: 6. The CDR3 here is CASSLGTSGSSADTQYF. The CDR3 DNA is TGTGCCAGCAGCTTGGGGACTAGCGGGAGTTCAGCAGATACGCAGTATTTT.

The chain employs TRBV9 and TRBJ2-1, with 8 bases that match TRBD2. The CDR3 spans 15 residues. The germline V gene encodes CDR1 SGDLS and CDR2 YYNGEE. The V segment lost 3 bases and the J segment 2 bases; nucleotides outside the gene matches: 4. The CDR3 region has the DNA TGTGCCAGCAGCGCGGCGGGGGGCCCCTACAATGAGCAGTTCTTC. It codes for CASSAAGGPYNEQFF. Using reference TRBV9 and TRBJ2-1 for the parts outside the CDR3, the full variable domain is DSGVTQTPKHLITATGQRVTLRCSPRSGDLSVYWYQQSLDQGLQFLIQYYNGEERAKGNILERFSAQQFPDLHSELNLSSLELGDSALYFCASSAAGGPYNEQFFGPGTRLTVL.

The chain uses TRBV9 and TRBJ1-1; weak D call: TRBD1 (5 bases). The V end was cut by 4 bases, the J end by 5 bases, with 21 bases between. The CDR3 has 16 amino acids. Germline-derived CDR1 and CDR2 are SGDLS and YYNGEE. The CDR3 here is CASSRHGGGKGTEAFF. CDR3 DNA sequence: TGTGCCAGCAGCCGGCACGGGGGAGGGAAGGGGACTGAAGCTTTCTTT.

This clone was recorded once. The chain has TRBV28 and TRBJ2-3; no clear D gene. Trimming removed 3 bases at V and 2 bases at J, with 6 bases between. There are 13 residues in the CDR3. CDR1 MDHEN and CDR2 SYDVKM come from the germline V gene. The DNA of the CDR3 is TGTGCCAGCAGTTTCTCACTCACAGATACGCAGTATTTT. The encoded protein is CASSFSLTDTQYF.

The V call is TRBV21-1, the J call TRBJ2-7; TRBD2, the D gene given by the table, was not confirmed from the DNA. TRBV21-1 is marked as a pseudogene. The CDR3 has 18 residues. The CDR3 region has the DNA TGTGCCAGCAGCAAAGGGCTTAGCGGGAGGTGGGGCCTCGGCGAGCAGTACTTC. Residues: CASSKGLSGRWGLGEQYF.

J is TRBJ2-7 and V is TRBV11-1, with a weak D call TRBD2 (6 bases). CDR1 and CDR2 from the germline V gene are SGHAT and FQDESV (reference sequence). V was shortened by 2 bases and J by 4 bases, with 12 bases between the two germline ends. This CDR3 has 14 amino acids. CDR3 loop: CASSLFGRGYEQYF. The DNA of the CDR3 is TGTGCCAGCAGCTTATTCGGGAGAGGGTACGAGCAGTACTTC.

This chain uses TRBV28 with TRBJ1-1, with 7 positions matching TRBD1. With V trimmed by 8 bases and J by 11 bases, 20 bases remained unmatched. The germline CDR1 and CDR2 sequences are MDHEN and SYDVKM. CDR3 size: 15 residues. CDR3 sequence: CASGQQAAGQVMAFF. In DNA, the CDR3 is TGTGCCAGCGGTCAACAAGCCGCCGGACAGGTTATGGCTTTCTTT.

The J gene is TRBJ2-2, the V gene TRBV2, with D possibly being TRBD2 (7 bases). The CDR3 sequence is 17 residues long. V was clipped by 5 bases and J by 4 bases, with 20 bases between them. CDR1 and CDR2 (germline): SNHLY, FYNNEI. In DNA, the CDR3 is TGTGCCAGCAGTTCCCTGGGGGCGGGAGCGGGCACCGGGGAGCTGTTTTTT. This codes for CASSSLGAGAGTGELFF.

The CDR3 nucleotides are TGTGCCAGCAGTCTAACAGACCAGTTGGAGCCCCAGCATTTT. Translated: CASSLTDQLEPQHF. The rearrangement joins TRBV27 to TRBJ1-5; the D is unclear. The CDR3 is 14 amino acids. With 5 bases removed from V and 8 bases from J, the gap between germline ends came to 16 bases. Germline V gives CDR1 MNHEY, CDR2 SMNVEV (reference sequence).